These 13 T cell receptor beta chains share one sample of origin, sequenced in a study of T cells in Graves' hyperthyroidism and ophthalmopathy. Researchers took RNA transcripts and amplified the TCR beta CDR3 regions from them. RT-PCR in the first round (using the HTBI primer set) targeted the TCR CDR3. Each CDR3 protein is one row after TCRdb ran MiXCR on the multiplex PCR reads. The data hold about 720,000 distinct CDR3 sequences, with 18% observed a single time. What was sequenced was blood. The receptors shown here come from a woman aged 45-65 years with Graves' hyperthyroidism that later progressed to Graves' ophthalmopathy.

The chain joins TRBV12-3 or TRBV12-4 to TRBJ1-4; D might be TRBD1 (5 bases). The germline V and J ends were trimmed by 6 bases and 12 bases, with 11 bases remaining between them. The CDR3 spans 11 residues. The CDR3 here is CASRAGIELFF. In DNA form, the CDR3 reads TGTGCCAGCAGGGCAGGGATAGAACTGTTTTTT.

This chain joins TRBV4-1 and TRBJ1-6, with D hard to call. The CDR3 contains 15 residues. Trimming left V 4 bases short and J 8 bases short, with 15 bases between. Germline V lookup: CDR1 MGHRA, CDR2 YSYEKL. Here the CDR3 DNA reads TGCGCCAGCAGCCCGAACCGGGCCAAACATTCACCCCTCCACTTT. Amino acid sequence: CASSPNRAKHSPLHF.

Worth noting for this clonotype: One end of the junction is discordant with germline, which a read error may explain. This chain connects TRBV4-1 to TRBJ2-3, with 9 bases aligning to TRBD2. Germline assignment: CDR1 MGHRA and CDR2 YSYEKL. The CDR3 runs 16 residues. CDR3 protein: CANSQELAGHTDTQYF. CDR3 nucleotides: TGCGCCAACAGCCAAGAGCTAGCGGGGCACACAGATACGCAGTATTTT.

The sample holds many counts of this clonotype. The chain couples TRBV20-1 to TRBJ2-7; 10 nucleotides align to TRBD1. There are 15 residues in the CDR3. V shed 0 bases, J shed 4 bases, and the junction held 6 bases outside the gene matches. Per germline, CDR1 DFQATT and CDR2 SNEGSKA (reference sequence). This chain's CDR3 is CSARDQRDRGYEQYF. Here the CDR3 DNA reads TGCAGTGCTAGAGATCAGAGGGACAGGGGTTACGAGCAGTACTTC.

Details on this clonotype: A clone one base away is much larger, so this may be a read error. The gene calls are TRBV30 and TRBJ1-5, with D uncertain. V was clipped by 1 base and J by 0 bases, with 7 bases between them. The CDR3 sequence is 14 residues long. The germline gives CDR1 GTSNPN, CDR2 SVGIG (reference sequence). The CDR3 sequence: CAWSDGNSNQPQHF. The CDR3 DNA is TGTGCCTGGAGTGACGGGAATAGCAATCAGCCCCAGCATTTT.

CDR3 nucleotide sequence: TGTGCCAGCAGTCTTTCAGGGTCACACGAGCAGTTCTTC. This translates into CASSLSGSHEQFF. This chain uses TRBV6-1 with TRBJ2-1, with D possibly TRBD1 on 5 matching bases. With 5 bases removed from V and 10 bases from J, the gap between germline ends came to 15 bases. Germline CDR1 and CDR2: MNHNS and SASEGT. The length of the CDR3 is 13 residues.

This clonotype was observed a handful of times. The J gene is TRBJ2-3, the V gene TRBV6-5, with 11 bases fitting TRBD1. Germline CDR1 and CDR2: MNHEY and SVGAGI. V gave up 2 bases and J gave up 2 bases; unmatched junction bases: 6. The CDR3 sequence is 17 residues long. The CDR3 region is CASSYLRTGGVTDTQYF. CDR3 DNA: TGTGCCAGCAGTTACCTTCGGACAGGGGGCGTCACAGATACGCAGTATTTT.

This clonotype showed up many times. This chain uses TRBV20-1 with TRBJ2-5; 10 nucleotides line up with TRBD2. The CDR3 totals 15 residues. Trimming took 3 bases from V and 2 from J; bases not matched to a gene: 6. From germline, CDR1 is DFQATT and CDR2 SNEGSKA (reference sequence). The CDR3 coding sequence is TGCAGTGCTAGCCCCAGGACTAGCGGACAAGAGACCCAGTACTTC. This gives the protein CSASPRTSGQETQYF.

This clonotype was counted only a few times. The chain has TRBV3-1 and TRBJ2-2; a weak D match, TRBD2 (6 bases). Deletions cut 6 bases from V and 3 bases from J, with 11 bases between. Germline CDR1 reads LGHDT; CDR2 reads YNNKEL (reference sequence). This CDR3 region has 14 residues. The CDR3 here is CASRLGTHTGELFF. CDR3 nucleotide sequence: TGTGCCAGCAGACTGGGGACTCACACCGGGGAGCTGTTTTTT.

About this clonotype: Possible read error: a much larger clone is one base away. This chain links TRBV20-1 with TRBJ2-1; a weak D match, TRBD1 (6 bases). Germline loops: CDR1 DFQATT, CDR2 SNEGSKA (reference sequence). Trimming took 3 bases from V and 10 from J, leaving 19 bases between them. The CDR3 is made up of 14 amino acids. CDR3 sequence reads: CSARATLQGHEQFF. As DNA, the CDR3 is TGCAGTGCTAGGGCCACCTTACAGGGACACGAGCAGTTCTTC.

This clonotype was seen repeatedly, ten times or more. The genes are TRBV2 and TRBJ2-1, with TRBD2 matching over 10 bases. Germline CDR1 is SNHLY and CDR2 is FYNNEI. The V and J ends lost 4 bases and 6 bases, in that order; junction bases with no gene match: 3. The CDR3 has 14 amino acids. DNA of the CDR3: TGTGCCAGCAGTGCTACTAGCGGGGTCAATGAGCAGTTCTTC. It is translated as CASSATSGVNEQFF.

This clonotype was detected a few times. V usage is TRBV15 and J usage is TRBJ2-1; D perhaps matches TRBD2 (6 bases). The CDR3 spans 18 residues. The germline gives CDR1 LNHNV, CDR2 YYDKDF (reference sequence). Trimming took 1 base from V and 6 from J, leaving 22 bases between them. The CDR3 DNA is TGTGCCACCAGCAGAGTTGGGGGACCGGGACTCCTCTCCAATGAGCAGTTCTTC. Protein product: CATSRVGGPGLLSNEQFF.

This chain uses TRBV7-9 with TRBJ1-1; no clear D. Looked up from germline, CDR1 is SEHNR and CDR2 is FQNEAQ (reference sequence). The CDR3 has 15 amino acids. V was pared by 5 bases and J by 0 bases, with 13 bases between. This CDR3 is CASSLRHRLNTEAFF. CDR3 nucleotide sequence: TGTGCCAGCAGCCTCCGACACAGACTGAACACTGAAGCTTTCTTT.